This T cell receptor (beta chain) was documented in a study of PD-1 blockade in classical Hodgkin lymphoma. Assay: immunoSEQ multiplex PCR; the TCRdb copy retains only in-frame clones and omits some. The sample has nearly 25,000 clones; about 80% are singletons. This CDR3 is built from 17 residues. Per germline, CDR1 SGDLS and CDR2 YYNGEE. Trimming left V 0 bases short and J 0 bases short, with 10 bases between. Each patient relapsed following autologous stem cell transplantation, and prior brentuximab vedotin exposure differed. The sample here was peripheral blood mononuclear cells (PBMCs), taken at baseline. The genes are TRBV9 and TRBJ1-6; D not resolved. The TCR originated in a human donor with classical Hodgkin lymphoma. The CDR3 coding sequence is TGTGCCAGCAGCGTAGGACCGGGTAGCTCCTATAATTCACCCCTCCACTTT. Residues: CASSVGPGSSYNSPLHF.